This TCR beta chain was captured in a study of blood T cell repertoires in COVID-19. Looking at the study overall: Researchers got acute and convalescent COVID-19 samples from the United States, Italy and Spain.

Clones were read by immunoSEQ multiplex PCR, and TCRdb kept only the in-frame ones, dropping some. The sample consists of about 230,000 clones, 65% to 90% of them appearing once. The CDR3 is 17 residues long. V gave up 0 bases and J gave up 0 bases, with 13 bases separating them. Looked up from germline, CDR1 is SGHRS and CDR2 is YFSETQ. The sample comprised peripheral blood. The sequence came from a man over 45 with COVID-19, enrolled during active disease. The V and J genes are TRBV5-1 and TRBJ1-5; D perhaps matches TRBD1 (6 bases). The CDR3 loop is CASSLGPQGNSNQPQHF. The CDR3 DNA is TGCGCCAGCAGCTTGGGGCCACAGGGTAATAGCAATCAGCCCCAGCATTTT.